The 14 T cell receptor beta chains presented below share a single source sample, sequenced in a study of T cells after yellow fever vaccination. Each CDR3 protein is one row after TCRdb ran MiXCR on the 5' RACE reads. The table shows 200,000 to 300,000 distinct CDR3 sequences, with 10% to 15% occurring only once. This sample comprised CD4+ T cells sorted from PBMCs, obtained 45 days after the yellow fever booster vaccination. The receptors were sampled from a man younger than 45 who received the YFV17D yellow fever vaccine.

The table lists this clonotype with a few counts. This chain joins TRBV6-1 and TRBJ1-2, with 7 nucleotides matching TRBD1. The CDR3 is made up of 16 amino acids. The V gene end was trimmed by 1 base and the J gene end by 8 bases; junction bases not matched to a gene: 13. Germline values: CDR1 MNHNS, CDR2 SASEGT. Here the CDR3 reads CASSEGAPTGNGGYTF. CDR3 nucleotide sequence: TGTGCCAGCAGTGAAGGGGCCCCGACAGGGAATGGAGGCTACACCTTC.

This clonotype was observed a handful of times. J is TRBJ2-7 and V is TRBV29-1, with TRBD2 identical over 7 bases. The CDR3 extends over 14 amino acids. J gave up 4 bases and V 5 bases, and 11 bases lay outside the gene matches. In germline, CDR1 is SQVTM, CDR2 ANQGSEA. CDR3 coding DNA: TGCAGCGTTTTAACTAGCGATAACGGATACGAGCAGTACTTC. Translated: CSVLTSDNGYEQYF.

The genes are TRBV5-1 and TRBJ2-7; D is possibly TRBD1 (5 bases). V lost 2 bases to trimming and J lost 9 bases, with 12 bases between them. The CDR3 loop spans 12 amino acids. The germline gives CDR1 SGHRS, CDR2 YFSETQ. CDR3 nucleotide sequence: TGCGCCAGCAGCTTTGACCAGGGCGGGCAGTACTTC. As protein: CASSFDQGGQYF.

J is TRBJ2-7 and V is TRBV5-1; 8 bases agree with TRBD2. The CDR3 is made up of 13 amino acids. Germline trimming cut 5 bases from V and 4 bases from J; bases unmatched to any gene: 5. Germline V lookup: CDR1 SGHRS, CDR2 YFSETQ. CDR3 bases: TGCGCCAGCAGTATAGCGGGACGGTACGAGCAGTACTTC. Its protein product is CASSIAGRYEQYF.

This clonotype showed up just a few times. This chain joins TRBV3-1 and TRBJ1-2; D call uncertain. CDR1 is LGHDT, CDR2 YNNKEL, per germline (reference sequence). The CDR3 sequence is 13 residues long. V gave up 1 base and J gave up 4 bases, with 7 bases separating them. This CDR3 is CASSQVVTYGYTF. In DNA form, the CDR3 reads TGTGCCAGCAGCCAAGTGGTAACCTATGGCTACACCTTC.

V is TRBV12-3 or TRBV12-4 and J is TRBJ2-5; tentatively, D is TRBD2 (5 bases). The CDR3 spans 15 residues. Trimming cost V 6 bases and J 4 bases, with 18 bases left between them. CDR3 protein: CASSSPGLRSETQYF. The DNA for the CDR3 is TGTGCCAGCAGCTCCCCCGGACTGCGCTCAGAGACCCAGTACTTC.

The V and J genes are TRBV4-1 and TRBJ2-1; 7 positions agree with TRBD2. V trimming: 4 bases; J trimming: 2 bases; junction bases outside the gene matches: 5. Germline V lookup: CDR1 MGHRA, CDR2 YSYEKL. The CDR3 has 15 residues. CDR3 DNA sequence: TGCGCCAGCAGCCCGCCCGGGACTACCTACAATGAGCAGTTCTTC. Protein: CASSPPGTTYNEQFF.

The rearrangement links TRBV7-6 to TRBJ2-7; D unclear. CDR1 is SGHVS, CDR2 FNYEAQ, per germline. Trimming took off 5 bases at V and 5 bases at J, with 13 bases between the two ends. The CDR3 spans 13 residues. The CDR3 loop is CASSHHGANEQYF. CDR3 nucleotides: TGTGCCAGCAGCCACCACGGAGCGAACGAGCAGTACTTC.

For this clonotype: A single base separates this from a much larger clone, so it may be a read error. The chain uses TRBV28 and TRBJ1-5; weak D call: TRBD1 (6 bases). The CDR3 consists of 15 residues. The germline V gene has CDR1 MDHEN and CDR2 SYDVKM. CDR3 region: CASSLGGASNQPKHF. The CDR3 nucleotides read TGTGCCAGCAGTTTGGGGGGGGCGAGCAATCAGCCCAAGCATTTT.

This clonotype turned up a few times. V and J are TRBV7-9 and TRBJ1-2; D remains unclear. The CDR3 runs 12 residues. Per the germline V gene, CDR1 is SEHNR and CDR2 is FQNEAQ (reference sequence). V was shortened by 5 bases and J by 3 bases, with 7 bases between the two germline ends. The CDR3 DNA follows: TGTGCCAGCAGCCCCCGACACTATGGCTACACCTTC. Residues: CASSPRHYGYTF.

A few counts support this clonotype. The rearrangement uses TRBV20-1 and TRBJ2-3; 9 positions match TRBD2. The CDR3 spans 17 residues. CDR1 and CDR2 from the germline V gene are DFQATT and SNEGSKA (reference sequence). V shed 1 base and J 6 bases; nucleotides not matched to a gene: 14. In DNA form, the CDR3 reads TGCAGTGCTAGAGGTCGGAGACTAGCGGTAGAGTCGGATACGCAGTATTTT. Translated: CSARGRRLAVESDTQYF.

The rearrangement uses TRBV20-1 and TRBJ2-7, with a weak D call TRBD1 (6 bases). The length of the CDR3 is 14 residues. Germline values: CDR1 DFQATT, CDR2 SNEGSKA (reference sequence). The germline V and J ends were trimmed by 5 bases and 3 bases, with 17 bases remaining between them. DNA of the CDR3: TGCAGTGCTCCTAAGACAGGAGAGAACTACGAGCAGTACTTC. Amino acids: CSAPKTGENYEQYF.

In this sample, this clonotype turned up a few times. This chain connects TRBV7-9 to TRBJ2-6; 7 bases match TRBD1. Germline CDR1 is SEHNR and CDR2 is FQNEAQ (reference sequence). The CDR3 spans 16 residues. Germline trimming cut 5 bases from V and 0 bases from J; bases unmatched to any gene: 4. CDR3 bases: TGTGCCAGCAGCATGGACAGGCACTCTGGGGCCAACGTCCTGACTTTC. Encoded protein: CASSMDRHSGANVLTF. Filled out from reference TRBV7-9 and TRBJ2-6, the complete variable domain reads DTGVSQNPRHKITKRGQNVTFRCDPISEHNRLYWYRQTLGQGPEFLTYFQNEAQLEKSRLLSDRFSAERPKGSFSTLEIQRTEQGDSAMYLCASSMDRHSGANVLTFGAGSRLTVL.

This clonotype was observed once. A single base separates this from a much larger clone, so it may be a read error. This rearrangement joins TRBV5-1 to TRBJ1-5; D is uncertain. The germline CDR1 and CDR2 sequences are SGHRS and YFSETQ. This CDR3 is 13 amino acids long. The CDR3 DNA is TGCGCCAGCTCGTACAGTGATGGGCAGCACCAGCATTTT. This sequence encodes CASSYSDGQHQHF.